What follows are 25 T cell receptor beta chains derived from one specimen sequenced in a study of shared clonotypes between healthy human individuals. The method was immunoSEQ multiplex PCR; TCRdb's version includes in-frame clones alone and lacks a portion of them. The sample shows about 1 million clones, 65% to 75% of them seen only once. Sequencing was carried out using memory CD4+ T cells sorted from blood. Subset of the sample: CD45RA-negative fraction. These receptor sequences come from a man aged 18 to 29 in good health.

This chain joins TRBV6-5 and TRBJ2-3, with D possibly being TRBD1 or TRBD2 (5 bases each). CDR1 is MNHEY and CDR2 is SVGAGI in the germline V gene. V dropped 7 bases and J dropped 4 bases, with 15 bases sitting between them. The CDR3 spans 14 residues. This CDR3 reads CASKAPGQADTQYF. DNA of the CDR3: TGTGCCAGCAAGGCGCCGGGGCAGGCAGATACGCAGTATTTT.

As regards this clone: Other DNA sequences in this specimen translate into the identical CDR3. J is TRBJ1-2 and V is TRBV5-6, with a weak D call TRBD1 (6 bases). V gave up 0 bases and J gave up 7 bases, with 10 bases separating them. The CDR3 has 13 amino acids. From germline, CDR1 is SGHDT and CDR2 YYEEEE. The CDR3 sequence is CASSLAQGSGYTF. The CDR3 region has the DNA TGTGCCAGCAGCTTGGCACAGGGCAGTGGCTACACCTTC.

This clone was picked up a small number of times. The V call is TRBV6-1, the J call TRBJ2-1; D ambiguous. CDR1 and CDR2 from the germline V gene are MNHNS and SASEGT. Trimming left V 5 bases short and J 3 bases short, with 11 bases between. The CDR3 runs to 14 residues. Written as DNA, the CDR3 is TGTGCCAGCAGTCCCACCGGAAACTACAATGAGCAGTTCTTC. The encoded protein is CASSPTGNYNEQFF.

This clone was seen more than once but under ten times. The chain is built from TRBV28 and TRBJ1-6; the D is unclear. This CDR3 has 16 amino acids. Per the germline V gene, CDR1 is MDHEN and CDR2 is SYDVKM. The V end was cut by 6 bases, the J end by 7 bases, with 19 bases between. The CDR3, as DNA: TGTGCCAGCAGCGAGTTACGGGTAGTGGGGAATTCACCCCTCCACTTT. This gives the protein CASSELRVVGNSPLHF.

Only one count was recorded for this clone. The same CDR3 also results from other DNA sequences found in this sample. The V and J genes are TRBV25-1 and TRBJ2-5; the D gene is possibly TRBD2 (5 bases). The CDR3 extends over 14 amino acids. V lost 3 bases and J lost 3, with 11 bases in between. Germline CDR1 MGHDK, CDR2 SYGVNS. As DNA, the CDR3 is TGTGCCAGCAGTGACCTTCGGGGAGAAGAGACCCAGTACTTC. Translation: CASSDLRGEETQYF.

The rearrangement uses TRBV30 and TRBJ1-4; TRBD1 is a possible D gene (5 bases). There are 15 residues in the CDR3. Trimming stripped 0 bases from V and 8 bases from J, with 16 bases between. Germline V gives CDR1 GTSNPN, CDR2 SVGIG (reference sequence). CDR3 coding DNA: TGTGCCTGGAGTGTAATCCGGGGGGTTGGCGAAAAACTGTTTTTT. This encodes CAWSVIRGVGEKLFF. Full variable domain (rest looked up from reference TRBV30 and TRBJ1-4): SQTIHQWPATLVQPVGSPLSLECTVEGTSNPNLYWYRQAAGRGLQLLFYSVGIGQISSEVPQNLSASRPQDRQFILSSKKLLLSDSGFYLCAWSVIRGVGEKLFFGSGTQLSVL.

J is TRBJ1-5 and V is TRBV19, with 9 positions matching TRBD1. CDR3 size: 15 residues. Unmatched junction bases numbered 10, after V lost 4 bases and J lost 9 bases. Per the germline V gene, CDR1 is LNHDA and CDR2 is SQIVND (reference sequence). In DNA form, the CDR3 reads TGTGCCAGTAGTACGGGGACAGGGAAGGGTCTGCCCCAGCATTTT. Translation gives CASSTGTGKGLPQHF.

In its sample, this clone was seen a few times. The chain carries TRBV18 and TRBJ2-3; D may correspond to TRBD1 or TRBD2 (5 bases each). V was pared by 3 bases and J by 0 bases, with 13 bases between. The CDR3 extends over 16 amino acids. CDR1 and CDR2 from the germline V gene are KGHSH and LQKENI. CDR3 sequence: CASSPTAWGSTDTQYF. CDR3 DNA sequence: TGTGCCAGCTCACCGACTGCCTGGGGGAGCACAGATACGCAGTATTTT.

The chain joins TRBV5-1 to TRBJ2-7; TRBD1 is a possible D gene (6 bases). This CDR3 is built from 14 residues. Trimming cost V 7 bases and J 6 bases, with 20 bases left between them. Per the germline V gene, CDR1 is SGHRS and CDR2 is YFSETQ. The CDR3 sequence: CASGLTTGFREQYF. The CDR3 DNA follows: TGCGCCAGCGGTCTCACTACAGGGTTTCGCGAGCAGTACTTC. The variable domain in full, with the rest retrieved from reference TRBV5-1 and TRBJ2-7, is KAGVTQTPRYLIKTRGQQVTLSCSPISGHRSVSWYQQTPGQGLQFLFEYFSETQRNKGNFPGRFSGRQFSNSRSEMNVSTLELGDSALYLCASGLTTGFREQYFGPGTRLTVT.

This clone occurred a few times. V is TRBV2 and J is TRBJ2-1; D is uncertain. In germline, CDR1 is SNHLY, CDR2 FYNNEI. The CDR3 has 12 residues. Trimming stripped 6 bases from V and 6 bases from J, with 9 bases between. The CDR3 region has the DNA TGTGCCAGCAGGGATACGGGCAATGAGCAGTTCTTC. Translated, it gives CASRDTGNEQFF.

The chain couples TRBV4-1 to TRBJ2-7; D is possibly TRBD1 (6 bases). The V gene lost 6 bases and the J gene lost 4 bases, with 19 bases spanning the gap. CDR1 and CDR2 (germline): MGHRA, YSYEKL. This CDR3 spans 15 amino acids. CDR3: CASRNRVLGSYEQYF. In DNA, the CDR3 is TGCGCCAGCAGAAACAGGGTCCTCGGATCATACGAGCAGTACTTC.

The CDR3 region is CASSQDWHKPQHF. For the CDR3, the DNA is TGCGCCAGCAGCCAAGATTGGCACAAGCCCCAGCATTTT. J is TRBJ1-5 and V is TRBV4-1; D remains unclear. This CDR3 comprises 13 residues. Germline CDR1 and CDR2: MGHRA and YSYEKL. V lost 0 bases to trimming and J lost 8 bases, with 8 bases between them.

The chain joins TRBV21-1 to TRBJ2-7; TRBD2, the table's D call, was not compared with the DNA. TRBV21-1 is a listed pseudogene. The CDR3 extends over 15 amino acids. CDR3 amino acids: CASSLVLHVLDEQYF. The CDR3 bases are TGTGCCAGCAGCCTAGTGCTACACGTGTTAGACGAGCAGTACTTC.

This clone has a count of ten or more. CDR3 bases: TGTGCCAGTAGTATAGCCGCGTCGTTTCCCACTGAAGCTTTCTTT. Translation: CASSIAASFPTEAFF. This chain uses TRBV19 with TRBJ1-1; D gene ambiguous. Trimming pared 1 base from V and 4 bases from J, leaving 13 bases between. This CDR3 has 15 amino acids. The germline V gene has CDR1 LNHDA and CDR2 SQIVND (reference sequence).

CDR3 coding DNA: TGCAGCGTTTTGGGGGGGGACAGGAGGACTGAAGCTTTCTTT. This translates into CSVLGGDRRTEAFF. The gene calls are TRBV29-1 and TRBJ1-1; 8 nucleotides agree with TRBD1. The junction had 10 bases not matched to a gene; V was cut back by 5 bases and J by 5 bases. The CDR3 runs 14 residues. Per the germline V gene, CDR1 is SQVTM and CDR2 is ANQGSEA.

The rearrangement links TRBV7-4 to TRBJ1-1, with D tentatively TRBD1 (6 bases). This CDR3 has 14 amino acids. Germline-derived CDR1 and CDR2 are SGHVT and SQSDAQ. Trimming stripped 3 bases from V and 2 bases from J, with 10 bases between. CDR3 bases: TGTGCCAGCAGCTTCGGACAGATTAACACTGAAGCTTTCTTT. Translating it yields CASSFGQINTEAFF. The whole variable domain, filled in from reference TRBV7-4 and TRBJ1-1, reads GAGVSQSPRYKVAKRGRDVALRCDSISGHVTLYWYRQTLGQGSEVLTYSQSDAQRDKSGRPSGRFSAERPERSVSTLKIQRTEQGDSAVYLCASSFGQINTEAFFGQGTRLTVV.

The DNA of the CDR3 is TGTGCCAGCAGCTCTACAGGTGCTCTTGAAAAACTGTTTTTT. This translates into CASSSTGALEKLFF. The rearrangement joins TRBV13 to TRBJ1-4, with a tentative D call TRBD1 (5 bases). This CDR3 has 14 amino acids. Trimming shortened V by 4 bases and J by 7 bases, and 13 bases separated the two germline ends. Germline CDR1 is PRHDT and CDR2 is FYEKMQ (reference sequence). The whole variable domain, remainder taken from reference TRBV13 and TRBJ1-4, is AAGVIQSPRHLIKEKRETATLKCYPIPRHDTVYWYQQGPGQDPQFLISFYEKMQSDKGSIPDRFSAQQFSDYHSELNMSSLELGDSALYFCASSSTGALEKLFFGSGTQLSVL.

CDR3 DNA: TGTGCCAGCAGCCCAGAGACTAATGAAAAACTGTTTTTT. Translating it yields CASSPETNEKLFF. The rearrangement links TRBV2 to TRBJ1-4; D gene unclear. V dropped 6 bases and J dropped 2 bases, with 7 bases sitting between them. CDR3 length: 13 amino acids. CDR1 SNHLY and CDR2 FYNNEI come from the germline V gene.

This clone was observed a single time. The rearrangement joins TRBV6-1 to TRBJ2-4; no clear D gene. V was clipped by 2 bases and J by 8 bases, with 4 bases between them. The CDR3 sequence is 11 residues long. Germline CDR1 and CDR2: MNHNS and SASEGT. DNA of the CDR3: TGTGCCAGCAGTGAACGGGACATTCAGTACTTC. Protein: CASSERDIQYF.

Concerning this clone: A junction boundary mismatches the germline segment, possibly from a read error. The rearrangement links TRBV7-7 to TRBJ2-1; a possible D gene is TRBD2 (6 bases). The germline gives CDR1 SSHAT, CDR2 FNYEAQ (reference sequence). The CDR3 contains 15 residues. The CDR3 sequence is CASSSGWGLNNEQFF. CDR3 nucleotides: TGTGCTAGCAGCTCGGGGTGGGGACTCAACAATGAGCAGTTCTTC.

The V gene is TRBV29-1, the J gene TRBJ2-5, with 7 bases aligning to TRBD1. Germline-derived CDR1 and CDR2 are SQVTM and ANQGSEA. The junction had 8 bases not matched to a gene; V was cut back by 4 bases and J by 3 bases. The CDR3 loop spans 14 amino acids. The CDR3: CSVGRLGTEETQYF. CDR3 coding DNA: TGCAGCGTTGGTCGCCTCGGGACAGAAGAGACCCAGTACTTC.

V and J are TRBV6-5 and TRBJ2-2; TRBD2 aligns across 8 bases. The CDR3 consists of 14 residues. With V trimmed by 5 bases and J by 4 bases, 3 bases remained unmatched. The V gene's germline CDR1 is MNHEY and CDR2 SVGAGI. CDR3 amino acids: CASSTSGVTGELFF. The CDR3 DNA sequence: TGTGCCAGCAGTACTAGCGGTGTCACCGGGGAGCTGTTTTTT.

The rearrangement uses TRBV28 and TRBJ1-1, with D perhaps TRBD1 (6 bases). The CDR3 is made up of 15 amino acids. The germline V and J ends were trimmed by 3 bases and 6 bases, with 17 bases remaining between them. Germline V gene lookup returns CDR1 MDHEN and CDR2 SYDVKM. The CDR3, as DNA: TGTGCCAGCAGTTTTTCGGGGGGGCGCAGGTCTGAAGCTTTCTTT. Protein product: CASSFSGGRRSEAFF.

This chain uses TRBV6-1 with TRBJ2-1; no clear D. CDR1 is MNHNS, CDR2 SASEGT, per germline. Between the trimmed V and J ends, which lost 4 bases and 4 bases, there was a span of 8 bases. The CDR3 covers 13 residues. The CDR3 here is CASSGASYNEQFF. Here the CDR3 DNA reads TGTGCCAGCAGTGGGGCGAGTTACAATGAGCAGTTCTTC.

The chain links TRBV7-9 to TRBJ2-2; D possibly corresponds to TRBD2 (5 bases). The CDR3 is 14 amino acids. V lost 2 bases to trimming and J lost 6 bases, with 10 bases between them. Germline V CDR1 and CDR2: SEHNR, FQNEAQ (reference sequence). The CDR3 bases are TGTGCCAGCAGCTTAAGCGGCGGGCCCGGGGAGCTGTTTTTT. Translation: CASSLSGGPGELFF.